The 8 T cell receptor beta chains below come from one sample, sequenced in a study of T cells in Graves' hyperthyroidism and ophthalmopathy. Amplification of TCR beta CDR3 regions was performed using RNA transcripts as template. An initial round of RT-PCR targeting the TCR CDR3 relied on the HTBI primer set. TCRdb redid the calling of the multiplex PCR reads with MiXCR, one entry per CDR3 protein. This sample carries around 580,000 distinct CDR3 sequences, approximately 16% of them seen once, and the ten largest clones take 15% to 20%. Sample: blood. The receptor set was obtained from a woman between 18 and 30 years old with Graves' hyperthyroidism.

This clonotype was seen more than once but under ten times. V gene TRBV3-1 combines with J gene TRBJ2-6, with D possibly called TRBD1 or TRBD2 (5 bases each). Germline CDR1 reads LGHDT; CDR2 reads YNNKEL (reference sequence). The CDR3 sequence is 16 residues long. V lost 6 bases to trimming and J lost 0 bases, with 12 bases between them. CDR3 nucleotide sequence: TGTGCCAGCAGGAGAGCAGGGAGCTCTGGGGCCAACGTCCTGACTTTC. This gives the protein CASRRAGSSGANVLTF. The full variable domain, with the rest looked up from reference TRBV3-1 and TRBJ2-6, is DTAVSQTPKYLVTQMGNDKSIKCEQNLGHDTMYWYKQDSKKFLKIMFSYNNKELIINETVPNRFSPKSPDKAHLNLHINSLELGDSAVYFCASRRAGSSGANVLTFGAGSRLTVL.

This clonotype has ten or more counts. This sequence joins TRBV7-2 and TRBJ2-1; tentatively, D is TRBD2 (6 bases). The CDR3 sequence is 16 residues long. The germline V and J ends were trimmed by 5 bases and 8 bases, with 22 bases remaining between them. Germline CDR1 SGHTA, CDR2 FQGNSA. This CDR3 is CASSLILRGNQDEQFF. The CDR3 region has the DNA TGTGCCAGCAGCCTCATTCTCCGGGGGAACCAGGATGAGCAGTTCTTC.

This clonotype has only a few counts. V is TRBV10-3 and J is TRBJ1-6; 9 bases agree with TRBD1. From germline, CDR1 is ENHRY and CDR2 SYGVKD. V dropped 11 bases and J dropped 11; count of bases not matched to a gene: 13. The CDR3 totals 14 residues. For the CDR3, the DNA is TGTGCCGTGAGGCCGGGACAGGGAGAGACACCCCTCCACTTT. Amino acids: CAVRPGQGETPLHF.

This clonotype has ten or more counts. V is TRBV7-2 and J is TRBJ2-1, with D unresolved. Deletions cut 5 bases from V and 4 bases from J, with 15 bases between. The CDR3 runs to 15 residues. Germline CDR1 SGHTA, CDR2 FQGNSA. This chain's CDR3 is CASSLGTISYNEQFF. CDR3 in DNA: TGTGCCAGCAGCCTCGGAACTATCTCATACAATGAGCAGTTCTTC.

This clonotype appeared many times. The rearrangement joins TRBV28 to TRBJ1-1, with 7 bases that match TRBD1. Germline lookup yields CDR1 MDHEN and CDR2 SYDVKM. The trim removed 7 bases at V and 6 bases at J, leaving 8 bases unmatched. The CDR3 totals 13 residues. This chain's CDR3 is CASIRNRGAEAFF. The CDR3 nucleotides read TGTGCCAGCATTAGGAACAGGGGTGCTGAAGCTTTCTTT.

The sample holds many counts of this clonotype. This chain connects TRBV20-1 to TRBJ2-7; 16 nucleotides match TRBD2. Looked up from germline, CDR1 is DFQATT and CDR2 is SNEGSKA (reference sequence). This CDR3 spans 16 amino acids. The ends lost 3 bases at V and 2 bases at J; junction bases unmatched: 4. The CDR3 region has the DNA TGCAGTGCTAGGGACGGGACTAGCGGGGGGGCCTACGAGCAGTACTTC. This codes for CSARDGTSGGAYEQYF.

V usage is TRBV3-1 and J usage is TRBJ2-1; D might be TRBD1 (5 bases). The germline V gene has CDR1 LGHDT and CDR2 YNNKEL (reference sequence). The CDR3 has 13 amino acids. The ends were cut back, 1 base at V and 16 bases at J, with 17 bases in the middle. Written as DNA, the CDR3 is TGTGCCAGCAGCCAAGGGAACCAGGGTCCAGTTTTCTTC. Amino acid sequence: CASSQGNQGPVFF.

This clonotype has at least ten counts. As DNA, the CDR3 is TGTGCCAGCAGCTCACCAGCGGGAAGTGGCTCCTACGAGCAGTACTTC. The encoded protein is CASSSPAGSGSYEQYF. The V and J genes are TRBV28 and TRBJ2-7, with 7 bases aligning to TRBD2. V trimming: 6 bases; J trimming: 0 bases; junction bases outside the gene matches: 11. Germline CDR1 is MDHEN and CDR2 is SYDVKM. The CDR3 extends over 16 amino acids.